This T cell receptor (beta chain) was documented in a study of T cells after yellow fever vaccination. This clonotype was observed at least ten times. TCRdb analysed the 5' RACE reads with MiXCR anew, one entry per CDR3 protein. The sample shows over 300,000 distinct CDR3 sequences, around 3.6% of them seen only once. J lost 3 bases, V lost 1 base, and 6 bases had no gene match. Germline assignment: CDR1 DFQATT and CDR2 SNEGSKA (reference sequence). This CDR3 spans 16 amino acids. This TCR derives from a young man who received the YFV17D yellow fever vaccine. The genes are TRBV20-1 and TRBJ2-6, with 7 bases matching TRBD1. Here the sequenced sample was PBMCs, taken on the day of the yellow fever booster vaccination. The CDR3 coding sequence is TGCAGTGCTAGAGTGCCCACAGGGGTTGGGGCCAACGTCCTGACTTTC. Translation: CSARVPTGVGANVLTF.